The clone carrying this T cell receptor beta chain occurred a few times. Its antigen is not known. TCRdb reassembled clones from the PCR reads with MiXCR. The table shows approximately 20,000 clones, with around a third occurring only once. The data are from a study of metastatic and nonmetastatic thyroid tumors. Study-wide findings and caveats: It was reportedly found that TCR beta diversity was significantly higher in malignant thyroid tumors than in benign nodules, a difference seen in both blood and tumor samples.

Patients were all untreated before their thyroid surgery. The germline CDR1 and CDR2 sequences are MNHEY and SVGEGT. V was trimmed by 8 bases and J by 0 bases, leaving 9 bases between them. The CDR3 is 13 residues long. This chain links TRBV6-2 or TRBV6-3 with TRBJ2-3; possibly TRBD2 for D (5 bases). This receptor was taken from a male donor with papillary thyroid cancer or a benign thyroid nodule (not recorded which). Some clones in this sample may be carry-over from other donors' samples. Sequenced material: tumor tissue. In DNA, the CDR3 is TGTGCCAGCTCCCGGACTAGCACAGATACGCAGTATTTT. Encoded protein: CASSRTSTDTQYF.